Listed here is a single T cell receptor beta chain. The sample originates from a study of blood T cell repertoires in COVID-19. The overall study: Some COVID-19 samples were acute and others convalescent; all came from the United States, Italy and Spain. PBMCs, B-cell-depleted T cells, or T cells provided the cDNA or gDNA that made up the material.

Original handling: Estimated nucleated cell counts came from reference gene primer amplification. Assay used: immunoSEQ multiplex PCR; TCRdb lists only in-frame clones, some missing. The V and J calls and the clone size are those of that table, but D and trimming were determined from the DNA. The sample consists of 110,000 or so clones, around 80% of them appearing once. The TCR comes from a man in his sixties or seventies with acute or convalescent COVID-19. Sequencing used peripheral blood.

The CDR3: CASNYDRGDWETQYF. CDR3 in DNA: TGTGCCAGCAACTACGACAGGGGGGACTGGGAGACCCAGTACTTC. This chain links TRBV2 with TRBJ2-5; 9 positions agree with TRBD1. The CDR3 length is 15 residues. Germline V lookup: CDR1 SNHLY, CDR2 FYNNEI. Trimming took 7 bases from V and 5 from J; bases not matched to a gene: 11.